These 25 T cell receptor beta chains originate from one sample sequenced in a study of cytomegalovirus exposure and HLA in healthy donors. Primers: 60 Vbeta forward and 13 Jbeta reverse. The method was immunoSEQ multiplex PCR; TCRdb's version includes in-frame clones alone and lacks a portion of them. This sample's clone table lists about 160,000 clones. The source material was PBMCs. Receptor source: a woman aged 55 to 70 in good health and CMV-seronegative.

This chain links TRBV5-4 with TRBJ2-5; the match to TRBD2 covers 9 bases. V lost 2 bases and J lost 1; bases outside the gene matches: 3. Germline values: CDR1 SGHNT, CDR2 YYREEE (reference sequence). The CDR3 has 15 amino acids. The CDR3: CASSLVSGGQETQYF. CDR3 coding DNA: TGTGCCAGCAGCTTAGTTAGCGGGGGCCAAGAGACCCAGTACTTC.

The rearrangement links TRBV14 to TRBJ1-1; TRBD1 matches at 8 bases. The trim removed 2 bases at V and 5 bases at J, leaving 4 bases unmatched. CDR3 length: 14 amino acids. The V gene's germline CDR1 is SGHDN and CDR2 FVKESK. The CDR3 DNA reads as TGTGCCAGCAGCCAAACAGGGGGGGTGACTGAAGCTTTCTTT. Translating gives CASSQTGGVTEAFF.

This rearrangement joins TRBV19 to TRBJ1-6; possibly TRBD1 for D (6 bases). V dropped 4 bases and J dropped 15 bases, with 22 bases sitting between them. The CDR3 is 15 amino acids. CDR1 is LNHDA, CDR2 SQIVND, per germline (reference sequence). The chain's CDR3 is CASSTFRDNRWLLHF. CDR3 bases: TGTGCCAGTAGTACATTCCGGGACAATCGCTGGCTCCTCCACTTT.

The V call is TRBV5-1, the J call TRBJ2-1; D might be TRBD1 (7 bases). Trimming shortened V by 4 bases and J by 3 bases, and 11 bases separated the two germline ends. The CDR3 sequence is 14 residues long. CDR1 SGHRS and CDR2 YFSETQ come from the germline V gene. The CDR3: CASSGGTVYNEQFF. The CDR3 DNA reads as TGCGCCAGCAGCGGGGGGACAGTCTACAATGAGCAGTTCTTC.

CDR3 coding DNA: TGTGCCAGTAGTGTCTACAGGGTAGTCGACACTGAAGCTTTCTTT. The encoded protein is CASSVYRVVDTEAFF. The V call is TRBV19, the J call TRBJ1-1; D possibly corresponds to TRBD1 (6 bases). Trimming took off 5 bases at V and 3 bases at J, with 16 bases between the two ends. This CDR3 is 15 amino acids long. Per germline, CDR1 LNHDA and CDR2 SQIVND (reference sequence).

The CDR3 bases are TGTGCCAGTCAAGGCTTTCCTAGGACAGGCCTTCGTCGATACACTGAAGCTTTCTTT. Its translation: CASQGFPRTGLRRYTEAFF. The V gene is TRBV19, the J gene TRBJ1-1, with 7 bases fitting TRBD1. The CDR3 spans 19 residues. CDR1 is LNHDA and CDR2 is SQIVND in the germline V gene (reference sequence). Trimming cost V 8 bases and J 3 bases; bases outside gene matches: 24. Using reference TRBV19 and TRBJ1-1 for the parts outside the CDR3, the full variable domain is DGGITQSPKYLFRKEGQNVTLSCEQNLNHDAMYWYRQDPGQGLRLIYYSQIVNDFQKGDIAEGYSVSREKKESFPLTVTSAQKNPTAFYLCASQGFPRTGLRRYTEAFFGQGTRLTVV.

The chain carries TRBV2 and TRBJ1-2; 10 bases are shared with TRBD1. J was trimmed by 6 bases and V by 10 bases; bases with no gene match: 8. CDR3 size: 13 residues. Germline assignment: CDR1 SNHLY and CDR2 FYNNEI. The CDR3 DNA follows: TGTGCCACCGACTTTGGACAGGGGGATGGCTACACCTTC. It translates to CATDFGQGDGYTF.

The chain combines TRBV5-1 with TRBJ2-7; 9 bases match TRBD1. This CDR3 comprises 14 residues. The junction had 2 bases not matched to a gene; V was cut back by 4 bases and J by 0 bases. The germline CDR1 and CDR2 sequences are SGHRS and YFSETQ. For the CDR3, the DNA is TGCGCCAGCAGCGAGACAGGGGGCTCCTACGAGCAGTACTTC. Encoded protein: CASSETGGSYEQYF.

CDR3 sequence: CASSQDHRRVEETQYF. CDR3 nucleotides: TGCGCCAGCAGCCAAGATCATCGCAGGGTAGAGGAGACCCAGTACTTC. The chain recombines TRBV4-1 with TRBJ2-5; TRBD1 might be the D (5 bases). The V gene's germline CDR1 is MGHRA and CDR2 YSYEKL. The CDR3 sequence is 16 residues long. V gave up 0 bases and J gave up 5 bases, with 16 bases separating them.

The rearrangement links TRBV7-3 to TRBJ2-2; a weak D match, TRBD2 (6 bases). The V and J ends lost 4 bases and 2 bases respectively, with 8 bases between them. The CDR3 is 14 amino acids. Germline-derived CDR1 and CDR2 are SGHTA and FQGTGA. For the CDR3, the DNA is TGTGCCAGCAGCTGGGACTCCAACACCGGGGAGCTGTTTTTT. Protein product: CASSWDSNTGELFF.

The chain joins TRBV10-3 to TRBJ2-5, with a possible D match to TRBD1 (5 bases). CDR1 is ENHRY, CDR2 SYGVKD, per germline. The CDR3 is 14 residues long. V lost 0 bases to trimming and J lost 4 bases, with 9 bases between them. CDR3 bases: TGTGCCATCAGTGAGTCGGGGCAGGGAGAGACCCAGTACTTC. Protein product: CAISESGQGETQYF.

The CDR3 loop reads CASSLVEDSPLHF. Here the CDR3 DNA reads TGTGCCAGCAGCTTAGTGGAGGATTCACCCCTCCACTTT. The chain has TRBV11-3 and TRBJ1-6; the D is unclear. Trimming left V 1 base short and J 8 bases short, with 6 bases between. This CDR3 is 13 amino acids long. The germline V gene encodes CDR1 SGHNT and CDR2 YENEEA.

V is TRBV18 and J is TRBJ1-3; the D is unclear. Looked up from germline, CDR1 is KGHSH and CDR2 is LQKENI. The CDR3 sequence is 15 residues long. V lost 2 bases and J lost 2, with 10 bases in between. CDR3 residues: CASSPGPPPGNTIYF. The DNA of the CDR3 is TGTGCCAGCTCACCAGGCCCACCCCCTGGAAACACCATATATTTT.

The chain recombines TRBV6-5 with TRBJ1-5, with TRBD1 matching 7 bases. The V and J ends lost 5 bases and 4 bases, in that order; junction bases with no gene match: 8. The CDR3 is made up of 15 amino acids. From germline, CDR1 is MNHEY and CDR2 SVGAGI. The chain's CDR3 is CASSQGGTGNQPQHF. In nucleotides, the CDR3 is TGTGCCAGCAGTCAGGGGGGAACTGGGAATCAGCCCCAGCATTTT.

The J gene is TRBJ1-5, the V gene TRBV2; TRBD1 matches at 12 bases. The V gene's germline CDR1 is SNHLY and CDR2 FYNNEI. This CDR3 is 18 amino acids long. Unmatched junction bases numbered 11, after V lost 6 bases and J lost 2 bases. This CDR3 is CASSGTGGSLIGNQPQHF. Here the CDR3 DNA reads TGTGCCAGCAGCGGGACAGGGGGCAGTTTGATCGGCAATCAGCCCCAGCATTTT.

This chain joins TRBV9 and TRBJ2-1; D is unresolved. The CDR3 is made up of 16 amino acids. V lost 4 bases and J lost 6, with 20 bases in between. Looked up from germline, CDR1 is SGDLS and CDR2 is YYNGEE. The CDR3 DNA is TGTGCCAGCAGCTTCATGCCGGAGCTAGTGGGCAATGAGCAGTTCTTC. Translating gives CASSFMPELVGNEQFF.

The rearrangement uses TRBV29-1 and TRBJ2-5; the D gene is possibly TRBD1 (6 bases). Looked up from germline, CDR1 is SQVTM and CDR2 is ANQGSEA. CDR3 size: 13 residues. Deletions cut 2 bases from V and 5 bases from J, with 12 bases between. CDR3 nucleotide sequence: TGCAGCGTTGAACAGGGGACGGGGGAGACCCAGTACTTC. This encodes CSVEQGTGETQYF.

The V gene is TRBV29-1, the J gene TRBJ1-2, with no clear D. Germline V gene lookup returns CDR1 SQVTM and CDR2 ANQGSEA. The CDR3 length is 12 residues. With 3 bases removed from V and 2 bases from J, the gap between germline ends came to 7 bases. The CDR3 is CSVEYANYGYTF. The DNA of the CDR3 is TGCAGCGTTGAGTACGCGAACTATGGCTACACCTTC.

The V call is TRBV23-1, the J call TRBJ2-1; D is perhaps TRBD2 (6 bases). TRBV23-1 is noted as an ORF with a role that remains uncertain. This CDR3 region has 15 residues. The ends were cut back, 11 bases at V and 0 bases at J, with 17 bases in the middle. CDR3 residues: CAPAAGRTSYNEQFF. CDR3 nucleotide sequence: TGCGCCCCCGCAGCAGGGAGGACCTCCTACAATGAGCAGTTCTTC.

V usage is TRBV15 and J usage is TRBJ2-2; 7 bases are a match to TRBD2. This CDR3 contains 16 residues. The trim removed 1 base at V and 4 bases at J, leaving 6 bases unmatched. CDR1 and CDR2 from the germline V gene are LNHNV and YYDKDF (reference sequence). In nucleotides, the CDR3 is TGTGCCACCAGCAGAGCTGGGGAGGGGCGCACCGGGGAGCTGTTTTTT. Translation: CATSRAGEGRTGELFF.

The V call is TRBV6-5, the J call TRBJ1-1, with TRBD1 identical over 10 bases. The J segment lost 5 bases and the V segment lost 7 bases, leaving 7 bases of the junction unmatched. This CDR3 contains 14 residues. From germline, CDR1 is MNHEY and CDR2 SVGAGI. CDR3 protein: CASNQRTGGTEAFF. CDR3 coding DNA: TGTGCCAGCAATCAAAGGACAGGGGGAACTGAAGCTTTCTTT.

The J gene is TRBJ1-3, the V gene TRBV19; no clear D gene. The V and J ends lost 5 bases and 4 bases respectively, with 15 bases between them. Germline CDR1 reads LNHDA; CDR2 reads SQIVND (reference sequence). This CDR3 is built from 15 residues. CDR3 nucleotide sequence: TGTGCCAGTAGTCCCCCCGGGAGGGCCGGAAACACCATATATTTT. Its protein is CASSPPGRAGNTIYF.

V is TRBV5-1 and J is TRBJ2-1, with TRBD2 matching 8 bases. The CDR3 is 14 residues long. V lost 4 bases and J lost 4; bases outside the gene matches: 4. Germline assignment: CDR1 SGHRS and CDR2 YFSETQ. CDR3 amino acids: CASSAGGAYNEQFF. The DNA for the CDR3 is TGCGCCAGCAGCGCCGGGGGGGCTTACAATGAGCAGTTCTTC. The complete variable domain, with remaining parts taken from reference TRBV5-1 and TRBJ2-1, reads KAGVTQTPRYLIKTRGQQVTLSCSPISGHRSVSWYQQTPGQGLQFLFEYFSETQRNKGNFPGRFSGRQFSNSRSEMNVSTLELGDSALYLCASSAGGAYNEQFFGPGTRLTVL.

V and J are TRBV19 and TRBJ2-5; 10 bases match TRBD1. The J call may be faulty, since TRBJ2-7 better matches the DNA end. The CDR3 sequence is 14 residues long. CDR1 and CDR2 from the germline V gene are LNHDA and SQIVND (reference sequence). The CDR3 DNA follows: TGTGCCAGTAGGGCCGGGACAGGGGTTCACGAGCAGTACTTC. Residues: CASRAGTGVHEQYF.

V is TRBV27 and J is TRBJ1-6; TRBD1 matches at 10 bases. The J segment lost 7 bases and the V segment lost 4 bases, leaving 4 bases of the junction unmatched. The CDR3 spans 15 residues. Per the germline V gene, CDR1 is MNHEY and CDR2 is SMNVEV (reference sequence). CDR3 sequence (DNA): TGTGCCAGCAGTTCGGACAGGGGGGGAAATTCACCCCTCCACTTT. Translating gives CASSSDRGGNSPLHF.